This T cell receptor beta chain was identified in a study of shared clonotypes between healthy human individuals. Study-wide context: Donors had three CD4 naive, three CD4 memory, two CD8 naive and one CD8 memory plate apiece. Study-wide results and limits: In the sorted subsets, rarefaction showed sequencing was incomplete despite large depth. Generally, estimated richness proved larger in naive subsets than it did in memory subsets.

The CDR3 has 15 amino acids. Germline CDR1 is SGHRS and CDR2 is YFSETQ. The ends were cut back, 0 bases at V and 2 bases at J, with 9 bases in the middle. Deep-level settings were used for running the assay. Generated by immunoSEQ multiplex PCR, the TCRdb table keeps only in-frame clones and is missing some. The table has under 2.5 million clones, just under 95% seen once; the top ten hold around 0.38%. Comments on this clone: Its antigen is unknown. The sample has other DNA sequences that encode this CDR3 too.

V is TRBV5-1 and J is TRBJ1-3; possible D gene TRBD1, 6 bases. Sequenced: naive CD4+ T cells from PBMCs. Subset meaning: CD45RA+ positively selected. This clonotype was obtained from a man aged 18 to 35 in good health. Some clones in this sample may be carry-over from other donors' samples. The CDR3 is CASSLGQGTGNTIYF. CDR3 nucleotide sequence: TGCGCCAGCAGCTTGGGCCAGGGGACTGGAAACACCATATATTTT.